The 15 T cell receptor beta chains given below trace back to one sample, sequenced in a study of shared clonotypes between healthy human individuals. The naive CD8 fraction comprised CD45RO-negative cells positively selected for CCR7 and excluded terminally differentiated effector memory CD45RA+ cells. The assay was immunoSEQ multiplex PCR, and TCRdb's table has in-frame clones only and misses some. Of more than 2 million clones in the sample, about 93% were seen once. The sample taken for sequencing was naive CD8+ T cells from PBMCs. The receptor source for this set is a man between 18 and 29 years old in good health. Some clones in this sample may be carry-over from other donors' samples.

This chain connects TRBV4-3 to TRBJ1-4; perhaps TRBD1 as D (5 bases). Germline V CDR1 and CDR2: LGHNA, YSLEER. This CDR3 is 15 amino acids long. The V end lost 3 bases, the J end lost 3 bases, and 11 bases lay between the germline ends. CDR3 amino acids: CASSQGRGANEKLFF. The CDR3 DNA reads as TGCGCCAGCAGCCAGGGCCGGGGGGCTAATGAAAAACTGTTTTTT.

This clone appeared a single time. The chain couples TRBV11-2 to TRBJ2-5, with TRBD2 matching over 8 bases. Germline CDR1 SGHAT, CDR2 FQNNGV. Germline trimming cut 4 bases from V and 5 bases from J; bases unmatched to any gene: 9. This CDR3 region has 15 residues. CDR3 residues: CASSSKRERKETQYF. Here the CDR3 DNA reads TGTGCCAGCAGCTCCAAGCGGGAGCGGAAGGAGACCCAGTACTTC.

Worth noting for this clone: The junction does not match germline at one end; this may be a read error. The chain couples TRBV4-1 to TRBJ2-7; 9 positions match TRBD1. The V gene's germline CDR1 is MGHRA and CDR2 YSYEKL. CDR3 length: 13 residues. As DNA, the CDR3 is TGCGCCAGCAGCCAAGATCCCGGGACAGGGCTAGACTTC. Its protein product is CASSQDPGTGLDF.

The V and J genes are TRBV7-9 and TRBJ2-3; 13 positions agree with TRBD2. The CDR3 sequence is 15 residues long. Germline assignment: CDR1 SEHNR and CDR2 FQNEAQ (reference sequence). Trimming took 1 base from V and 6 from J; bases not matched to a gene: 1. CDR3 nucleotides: TGTGCCAGCAGCTTAGGGACTAGCGGGGGTGATACGCAGTATTTT. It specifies CASSLGTSGGDTQYF.

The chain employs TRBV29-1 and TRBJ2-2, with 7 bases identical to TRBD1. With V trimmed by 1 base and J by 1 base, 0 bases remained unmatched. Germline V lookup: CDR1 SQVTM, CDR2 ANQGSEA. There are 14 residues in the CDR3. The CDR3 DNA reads TGCAGCGTTGAAGGGACAGGGAACACCGGGGAGCTGTTTTTT. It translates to CSVEGTGNTGELFF.

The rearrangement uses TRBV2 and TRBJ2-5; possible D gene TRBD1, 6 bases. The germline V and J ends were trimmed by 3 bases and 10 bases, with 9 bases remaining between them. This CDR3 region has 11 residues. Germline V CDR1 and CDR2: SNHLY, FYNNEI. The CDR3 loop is CASSDQGIQYF. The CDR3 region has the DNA TGTGCCAGCAGTGACCAGGGGATCCAGTACTTC.

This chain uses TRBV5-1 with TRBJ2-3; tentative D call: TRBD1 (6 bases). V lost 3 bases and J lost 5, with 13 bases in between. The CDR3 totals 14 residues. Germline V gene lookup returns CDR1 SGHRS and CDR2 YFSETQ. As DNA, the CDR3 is TGCGCCAGCAGCTCCAGGGGAGTGGGAGATACGCAGTATTTT. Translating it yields CASSSRGVGDTQYF.

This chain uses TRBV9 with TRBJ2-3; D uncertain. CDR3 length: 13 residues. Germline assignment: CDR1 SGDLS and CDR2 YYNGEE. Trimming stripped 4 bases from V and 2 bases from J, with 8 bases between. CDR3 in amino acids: CASSILPTDTQYF. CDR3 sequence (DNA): TGTGCCAGCAGCATACTACCCACAGATACGCAGTATTTT.

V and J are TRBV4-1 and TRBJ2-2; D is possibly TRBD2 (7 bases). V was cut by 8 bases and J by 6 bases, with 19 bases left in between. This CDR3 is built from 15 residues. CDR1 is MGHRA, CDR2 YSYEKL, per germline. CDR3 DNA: TGCGCCAGCGGATACGTGGGGGGGGCGCCCGGGGAGCTGTTTTTT. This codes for CASGYVGGAPGELFF.

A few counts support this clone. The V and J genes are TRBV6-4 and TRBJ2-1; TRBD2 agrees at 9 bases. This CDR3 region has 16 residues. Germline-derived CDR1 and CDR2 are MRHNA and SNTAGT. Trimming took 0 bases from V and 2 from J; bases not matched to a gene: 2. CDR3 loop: CASSDSAGGPYNEQFF. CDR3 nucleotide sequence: TGTGCCAGCAGTGACTCAGCGGGAGGACCCTACAATGAGCAGTTCTTC.

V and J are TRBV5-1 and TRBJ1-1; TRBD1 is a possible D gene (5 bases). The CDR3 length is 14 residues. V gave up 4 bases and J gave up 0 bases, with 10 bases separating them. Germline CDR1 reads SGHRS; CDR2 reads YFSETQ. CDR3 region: CASSHRPLNTEAFF. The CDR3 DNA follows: TGCGCCAGCAGCCACAGGCCCCTGAACACTGAAGCTTTCTTT.

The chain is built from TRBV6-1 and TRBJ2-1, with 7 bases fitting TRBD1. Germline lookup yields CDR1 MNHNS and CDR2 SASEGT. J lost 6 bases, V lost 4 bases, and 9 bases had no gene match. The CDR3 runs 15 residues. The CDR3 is CASSGTQGMGNEQFF. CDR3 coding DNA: TGTGCCAGCAGTGGAACACAGGGGATGGGCAATGAGCAGTTCTTC.

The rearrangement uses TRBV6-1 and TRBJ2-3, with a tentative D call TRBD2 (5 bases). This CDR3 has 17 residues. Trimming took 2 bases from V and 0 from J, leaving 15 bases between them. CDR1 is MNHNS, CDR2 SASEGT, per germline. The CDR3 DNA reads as TGTGCCAGCAGTGAACATCCGGGGTTATCTAGCACAGATACGCAGTATTTT. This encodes CASSEHPGLSSTDTQYF.

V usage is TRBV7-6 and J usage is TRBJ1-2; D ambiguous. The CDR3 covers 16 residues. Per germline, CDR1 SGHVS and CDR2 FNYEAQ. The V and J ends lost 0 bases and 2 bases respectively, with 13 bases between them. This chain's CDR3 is CASSLAEERRNYGYTF. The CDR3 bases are TGTGCCAGCAGCTTAGCTGAGGAACGGAGGAACTATGGCTACACCTTC.

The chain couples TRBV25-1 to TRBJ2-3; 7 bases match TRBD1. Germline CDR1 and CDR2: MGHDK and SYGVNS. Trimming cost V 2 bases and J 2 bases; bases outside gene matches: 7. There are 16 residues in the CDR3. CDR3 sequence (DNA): TGTGCCAGCAGTGAAGAGGAAGGGACAGCCACAGATACGCAGTATTTT. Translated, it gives CASSEEEGTATDTQYF.